One TCR beta chain is described in this entry. Its antigen is currently unknown. This entry is derived from a study of T cell repertoires in cytomegalovirus infection. Looking at the study overall: CMV epitopes that were recently identified and HLA-C-restricted were used alongside well-studied HLA-B-restricted ones. Indications came from public TCR beta signatures; they pointed to CMV infection and to a matching HLA type.

With V trimmed by 4 bases and J by 4 bases, 6 bases remained unmatched. Per germline, CDR1 SGHVS and CDR2 FNYEAQ. The CDR3 has 14 amino acids. Each CDR3 protein gets one entry after TCRdb re-called the reads with MiXCR. The repertoire has hundreds of thousands of distinct CDR3 sequences, approximately 33% of them found once; the top ten carry under 15%. Broader study findings: The response measured ex vivo was dominated by TCR beta clonotypes (HLA-C-restricted and CMV-specific).

The source material was cultured CD8+ T cells from PBMCs, sampled from culture after CMV antigen stimulation. J is TRBJ1-1 and V is TRBV7-6, with TRBD1 matching 7 bases. This TCR derives from a human donor in good health (CMV status not recorded). Some clones in this sample may be carry-over from other donors' samples. CDR3 DNA sequence: TGTGCCAGCAGCTCATCGACAGGGCCCACTGAAGCTTTCTTT. Amino acids: CASSSSTGPTEAFF.